The TCR beta chain under discussion was sequenced for a study of blood T cells in healthy people across ages (dated by TCRdb to about 2015). Broadly, across the study: Template switching captured roughly one uniquely barcoded TCR beta cDNA molecule per two T cells in model experiments. Using deep sequencing normalized with unique cDNA molecular identifiers, the study measured how TCR beta repertoire diversity changes with age. Four age groups were formed from the donors: young (average approximately 15 years), middle-aged (approximately 42), aged (around 62) and long-lived (more than 75). To avoid experimental bias, donors of different ages were distributed randomly across sequencing lanes. Two additional independent replicas of 1 million unique cDNA reads from the same blood draw were analyzed for two donors (one aged 18 to 30 and one aged 80 or older).

The library was generated by 5' RACE. The sequencer listed for this sample is Illumina HiSeq 2500. The second PCR ran for about 7 to 11 cycles and used a J-beta primer mix along with a sample-barcoded 5' primer. A template-switch 5' adaptor carrying 12 random nucleotides introduced a unique molecular identifier onto each TCR beta cDNA molecule. Each sample yielded at least 2.5 million CDR3-containing paired-end reads. First-strand cDNA was synthesized from all RNA with the Mint cDNA synthesis kit, primed by a TRBC-specific oligonucleotide. Following uracil-DNA glycosylase treatment, a first 18-cycle PCR with universal primers M1SS and BC2_uni_R was performed on all cDNA. On the study's bioinformatics: Each sample was normalized by randomly selecting 1 million high-quality reads, each carrying a distinct molecular identifier. Instead of being binned into consensus sequences, reads that shared molecular identifiers were thrown out. MiTCR, run with a Q25 quality threshold and the strictest error-elimination algorithm, handled CDR3 identification, clonotype clustering and error correction. Lower-bound total TCR beta diversity was estimated with a nonparametric unseen species model using Euler transformation. TCRdb reanalyzed the raw reads on its own, using fastp at Q25 for trimming and MiXCR for clone calling, and kept in-frame beta chains. CDR3 protein duplicates are merged, each entry listing the most common genes and DNA. TCRdb, rather than the study authors, made the V and J calls. The table for this sample lists 600,000 or so distinct CDR3 sequences; about 30% of them were counted only once. Around a sixth of the sample is taken by the ten largest.

Broader findings and caveats from the paper: Conclusive comparison of naive and antigen-experienced compartments was prevented by the profiling of bulk unsorted PBMCs. Because donor CMV infection status was unknown, age-related changes in expanded clonotypes were potentially confounded. There was a strong correlation between observed TCR beta diversity and the percentage of naive T cells measured by flow cytometry. Compared with the aged group, the long-lived group had more naive CD4+ T cells, fewer expanded clones and increased TCR diversity, suggesting age selection. As age increased, observed TCR beta diversity per million T cells dropped in a roughly linear way, and a significant reduction was already evident by age about 36. Estimates of total diversity from one million sequenced T cells were regarded as lower bounds and underestimates.

From a lookup of the germline V gene, CDR1 and CDR2 are SGHTA and FQGNSA. From cysteine to phenylalanine, the CDR3 is 12 amino acids long. Only the CDR3 portion is preserved as DNA: 36 bases, with reading frame beginning at the first base. Trimming takes 2 bases from V and 6 bases from J, and the germline ends sit 8 bases apart. The roughly 39 donors, aged about 6 to 95 years, were systemically healthy Caucasian individuals from Russia. Each donor gave approximately 10 milliliters of peripheral blood, collected into EDTA-treated Vacutainer tubes. PBMCs were isolated by Ficoll-Paque density-gradient centrifugation, with at least 6 million obtained per sample. Total RNA was extracted from PBMCs with Trizol reagent, with at least 6 micrograms obtained per sample. For every donor, flow cytometry on a PBMC aliquot measured the percentage of naive CD45RAhigh/CD27high T cells. This clonotype has just one count. This receptor's antigen is unknown. No quality values exist for individual bases; no much larger clone is one base distant. One read amounts to weak evidence.

The TCR originated in a woman older than 75 in good health. The rearrangement joined TRBV7-2 to TRBJ2-7; the D segment could be TRBD1, given 5 matching bases. Source material: blood. The CDR3 loop reads CASSLQGAEQYF. The DNA sequence is as follows: TGTGCCAGCAGCTTACAGGGTGCCGAGCAGTACTTC. The CDR3, completed at both ends by the reference TRBV7-2 and TRBJ2-7 genes, gives the full variable domain GAGVSQSPSNKVTEKGKDVELRCDPISGHTALYWYRQSLGQGLEFLIYFQGNSAPDKSGLPSDRFSAERTGGSVSTLTIQRTQQEDSAVYLCASSLQGAEQYFGPGTRLTVT.